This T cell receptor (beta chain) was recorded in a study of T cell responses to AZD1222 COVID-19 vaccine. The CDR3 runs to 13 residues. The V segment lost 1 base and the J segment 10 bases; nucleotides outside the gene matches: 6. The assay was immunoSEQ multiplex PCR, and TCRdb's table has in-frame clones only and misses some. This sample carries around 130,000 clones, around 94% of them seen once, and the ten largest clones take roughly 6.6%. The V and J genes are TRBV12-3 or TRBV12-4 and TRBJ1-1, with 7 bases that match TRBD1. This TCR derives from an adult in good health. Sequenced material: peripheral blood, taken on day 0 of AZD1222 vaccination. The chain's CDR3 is CASSLVRGKRAFF. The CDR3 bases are TGTGCCAGCAGTTTAGTCAGGGGGAAGCGAGCTTTCTTT.